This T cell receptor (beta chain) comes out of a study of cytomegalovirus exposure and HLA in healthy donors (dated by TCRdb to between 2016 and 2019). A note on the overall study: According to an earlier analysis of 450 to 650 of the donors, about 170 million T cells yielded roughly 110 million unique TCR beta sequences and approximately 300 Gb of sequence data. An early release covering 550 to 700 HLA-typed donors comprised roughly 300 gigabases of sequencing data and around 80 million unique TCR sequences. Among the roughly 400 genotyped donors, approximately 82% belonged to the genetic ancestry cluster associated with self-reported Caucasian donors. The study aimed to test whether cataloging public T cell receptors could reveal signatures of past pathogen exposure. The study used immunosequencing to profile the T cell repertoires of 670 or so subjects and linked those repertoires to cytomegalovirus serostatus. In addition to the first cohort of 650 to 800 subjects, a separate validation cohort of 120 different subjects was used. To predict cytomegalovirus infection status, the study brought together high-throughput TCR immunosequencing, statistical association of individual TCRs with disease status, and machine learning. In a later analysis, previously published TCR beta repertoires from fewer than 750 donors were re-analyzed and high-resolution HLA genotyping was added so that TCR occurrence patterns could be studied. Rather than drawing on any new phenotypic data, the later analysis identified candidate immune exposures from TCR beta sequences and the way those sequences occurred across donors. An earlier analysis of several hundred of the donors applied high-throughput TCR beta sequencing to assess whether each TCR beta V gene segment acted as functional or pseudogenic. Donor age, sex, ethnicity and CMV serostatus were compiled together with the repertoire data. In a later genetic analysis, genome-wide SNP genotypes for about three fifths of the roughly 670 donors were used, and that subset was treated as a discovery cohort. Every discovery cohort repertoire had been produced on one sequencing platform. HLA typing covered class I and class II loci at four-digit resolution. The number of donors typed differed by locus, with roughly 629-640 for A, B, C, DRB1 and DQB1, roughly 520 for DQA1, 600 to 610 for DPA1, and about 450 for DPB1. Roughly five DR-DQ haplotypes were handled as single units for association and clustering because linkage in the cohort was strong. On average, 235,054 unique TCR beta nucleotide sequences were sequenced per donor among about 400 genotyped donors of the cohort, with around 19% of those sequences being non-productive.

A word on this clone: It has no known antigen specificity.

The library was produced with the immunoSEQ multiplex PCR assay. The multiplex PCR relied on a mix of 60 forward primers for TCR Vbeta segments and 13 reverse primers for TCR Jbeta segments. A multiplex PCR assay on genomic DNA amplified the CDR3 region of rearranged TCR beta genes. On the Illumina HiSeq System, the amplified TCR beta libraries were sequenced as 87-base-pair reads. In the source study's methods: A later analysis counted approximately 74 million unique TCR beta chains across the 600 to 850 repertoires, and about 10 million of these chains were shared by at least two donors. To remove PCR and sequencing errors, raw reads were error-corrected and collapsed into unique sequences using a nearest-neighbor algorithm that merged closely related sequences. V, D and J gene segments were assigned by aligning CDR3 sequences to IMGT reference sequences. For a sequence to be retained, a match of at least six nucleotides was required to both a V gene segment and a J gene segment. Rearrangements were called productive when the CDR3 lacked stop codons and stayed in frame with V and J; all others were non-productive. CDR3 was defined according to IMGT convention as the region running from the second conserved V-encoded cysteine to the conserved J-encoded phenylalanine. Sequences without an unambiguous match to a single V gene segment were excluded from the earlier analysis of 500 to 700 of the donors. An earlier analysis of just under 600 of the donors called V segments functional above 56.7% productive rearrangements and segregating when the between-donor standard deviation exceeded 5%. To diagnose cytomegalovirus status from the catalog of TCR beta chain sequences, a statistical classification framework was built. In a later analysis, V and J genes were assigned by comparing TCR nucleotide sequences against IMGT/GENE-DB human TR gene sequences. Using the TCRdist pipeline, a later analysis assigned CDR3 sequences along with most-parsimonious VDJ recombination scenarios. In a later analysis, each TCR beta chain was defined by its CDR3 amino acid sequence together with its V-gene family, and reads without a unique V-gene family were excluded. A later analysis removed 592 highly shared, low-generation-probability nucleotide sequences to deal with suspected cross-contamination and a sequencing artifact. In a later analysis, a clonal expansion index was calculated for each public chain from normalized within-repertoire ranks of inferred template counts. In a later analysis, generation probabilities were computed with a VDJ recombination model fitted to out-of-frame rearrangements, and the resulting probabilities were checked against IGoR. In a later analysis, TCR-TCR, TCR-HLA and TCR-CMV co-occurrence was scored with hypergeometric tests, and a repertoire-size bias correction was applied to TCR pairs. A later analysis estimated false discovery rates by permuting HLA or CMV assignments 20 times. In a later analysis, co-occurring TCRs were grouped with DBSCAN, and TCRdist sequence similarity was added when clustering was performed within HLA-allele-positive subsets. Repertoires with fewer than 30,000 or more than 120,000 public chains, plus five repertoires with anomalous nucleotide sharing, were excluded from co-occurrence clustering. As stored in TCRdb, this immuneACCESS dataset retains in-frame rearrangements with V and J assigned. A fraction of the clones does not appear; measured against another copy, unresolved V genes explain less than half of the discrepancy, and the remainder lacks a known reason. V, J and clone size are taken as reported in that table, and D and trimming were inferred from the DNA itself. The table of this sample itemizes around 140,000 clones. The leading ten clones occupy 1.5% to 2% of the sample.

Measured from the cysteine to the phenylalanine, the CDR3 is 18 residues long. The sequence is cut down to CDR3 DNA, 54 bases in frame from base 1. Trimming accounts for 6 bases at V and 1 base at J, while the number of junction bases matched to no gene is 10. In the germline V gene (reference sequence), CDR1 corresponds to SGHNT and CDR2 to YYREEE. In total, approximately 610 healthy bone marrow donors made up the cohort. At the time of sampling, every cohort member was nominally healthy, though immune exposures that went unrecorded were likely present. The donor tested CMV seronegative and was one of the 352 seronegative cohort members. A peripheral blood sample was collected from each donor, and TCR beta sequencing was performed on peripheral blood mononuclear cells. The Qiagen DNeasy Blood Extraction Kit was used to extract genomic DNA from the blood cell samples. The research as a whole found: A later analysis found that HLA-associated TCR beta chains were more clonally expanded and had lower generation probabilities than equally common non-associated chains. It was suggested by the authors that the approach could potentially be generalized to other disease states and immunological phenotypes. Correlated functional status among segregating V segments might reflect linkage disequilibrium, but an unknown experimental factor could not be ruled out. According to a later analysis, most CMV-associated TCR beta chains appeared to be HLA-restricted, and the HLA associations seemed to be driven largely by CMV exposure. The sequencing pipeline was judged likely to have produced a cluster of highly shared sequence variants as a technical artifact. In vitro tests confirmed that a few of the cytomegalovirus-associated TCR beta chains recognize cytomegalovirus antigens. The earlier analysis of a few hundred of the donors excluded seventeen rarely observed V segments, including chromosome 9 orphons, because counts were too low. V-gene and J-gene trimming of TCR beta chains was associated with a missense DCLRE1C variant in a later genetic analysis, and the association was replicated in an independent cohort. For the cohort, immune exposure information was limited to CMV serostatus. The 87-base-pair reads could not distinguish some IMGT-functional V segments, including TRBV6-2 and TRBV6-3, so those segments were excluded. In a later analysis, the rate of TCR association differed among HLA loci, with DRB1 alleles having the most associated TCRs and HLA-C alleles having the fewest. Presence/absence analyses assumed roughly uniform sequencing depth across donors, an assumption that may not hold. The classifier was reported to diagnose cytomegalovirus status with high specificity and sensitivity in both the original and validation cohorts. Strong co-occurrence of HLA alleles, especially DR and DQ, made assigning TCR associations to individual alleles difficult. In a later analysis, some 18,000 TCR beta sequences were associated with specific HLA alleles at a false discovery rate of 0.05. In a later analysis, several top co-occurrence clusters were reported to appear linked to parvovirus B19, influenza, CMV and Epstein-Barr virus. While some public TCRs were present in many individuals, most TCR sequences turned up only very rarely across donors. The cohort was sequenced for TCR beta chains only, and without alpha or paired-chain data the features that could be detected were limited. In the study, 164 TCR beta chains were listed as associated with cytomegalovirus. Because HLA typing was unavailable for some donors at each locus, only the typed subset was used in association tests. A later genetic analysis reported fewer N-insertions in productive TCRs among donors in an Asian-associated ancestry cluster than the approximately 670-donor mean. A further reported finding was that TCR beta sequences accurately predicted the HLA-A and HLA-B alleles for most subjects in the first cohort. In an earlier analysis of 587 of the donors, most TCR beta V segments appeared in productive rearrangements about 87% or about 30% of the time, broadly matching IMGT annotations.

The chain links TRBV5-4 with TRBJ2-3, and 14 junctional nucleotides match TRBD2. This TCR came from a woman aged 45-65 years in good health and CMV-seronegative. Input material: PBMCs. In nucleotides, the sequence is TGTGCCAGCACGGGACTAGCGGGAGTCCTCTTGGGCACAGATACGCAGTATTTT. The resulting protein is CASTGLAGVLLGTDTQYF.